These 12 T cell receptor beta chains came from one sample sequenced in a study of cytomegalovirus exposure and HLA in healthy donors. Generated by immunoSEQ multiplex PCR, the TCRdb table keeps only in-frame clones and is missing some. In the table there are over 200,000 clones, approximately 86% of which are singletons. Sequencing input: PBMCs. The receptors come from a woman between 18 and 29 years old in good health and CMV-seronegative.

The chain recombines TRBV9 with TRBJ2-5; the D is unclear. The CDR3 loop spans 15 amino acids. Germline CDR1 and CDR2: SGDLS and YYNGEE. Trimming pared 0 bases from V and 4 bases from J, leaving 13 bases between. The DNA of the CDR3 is TGTGCCAGCAGCGTAGGAGGTGGGTTCGTAGAGACCCAGTACTTC. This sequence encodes CASSVGGGFVETQYF. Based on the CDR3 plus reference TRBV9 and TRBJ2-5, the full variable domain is DSGVTQTPKHLITATGQRVTLRCSPRSGDLSVYWYQQSLDQGLQFLIQYYNGEERAKGNILERFSAQQFPDLHSELNLSSLELGDSALYFCASSVGGGFVETQYFGPGTRLLVL.

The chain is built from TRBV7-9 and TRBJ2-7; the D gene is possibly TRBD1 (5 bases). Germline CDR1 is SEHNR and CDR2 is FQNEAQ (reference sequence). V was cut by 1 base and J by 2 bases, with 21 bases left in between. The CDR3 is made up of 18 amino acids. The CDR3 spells CASSLVVGQGRFPYEQYF. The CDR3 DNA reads TGTGCCAGCAGCTTAGTGGTCGGGCAGGGAAGGTTTCCCTACGAGCAGTACTTC.

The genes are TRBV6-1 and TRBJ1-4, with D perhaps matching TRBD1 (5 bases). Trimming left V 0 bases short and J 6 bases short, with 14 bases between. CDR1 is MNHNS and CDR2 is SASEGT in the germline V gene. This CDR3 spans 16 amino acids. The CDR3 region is CASSEASYRGDEKLFF. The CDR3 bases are TGTGCCAGCAGTGAAGCATCTTATAGGGGTGATGAAAAACTGTTTTTT.

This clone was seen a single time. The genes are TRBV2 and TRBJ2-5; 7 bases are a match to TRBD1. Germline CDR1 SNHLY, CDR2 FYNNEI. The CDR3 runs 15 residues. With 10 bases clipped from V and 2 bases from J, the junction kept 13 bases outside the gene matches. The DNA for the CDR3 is TGTGCCAATAACAGGGGCCATAACCTACAAGAGACCCAGTACTTC. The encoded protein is CANNRGHNLQETQYF.

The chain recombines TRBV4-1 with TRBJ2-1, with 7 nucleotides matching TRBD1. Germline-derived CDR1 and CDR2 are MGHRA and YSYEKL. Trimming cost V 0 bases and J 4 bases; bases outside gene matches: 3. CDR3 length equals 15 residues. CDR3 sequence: CASSQEQGWYNEQFF. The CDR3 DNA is TGCGCCAGCAGCCAAGAACAGGGGTGGTACAATGAGCAGTTCTTC.

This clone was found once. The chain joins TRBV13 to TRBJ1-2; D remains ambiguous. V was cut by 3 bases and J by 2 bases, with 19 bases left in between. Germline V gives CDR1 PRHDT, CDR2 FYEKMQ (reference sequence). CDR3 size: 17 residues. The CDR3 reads CASSFDATRGLNYGYTF. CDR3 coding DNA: TGTGCCAGCAGCTTTGACGCCACTCGCGGATTGAACTATGGCTACACCTTC.

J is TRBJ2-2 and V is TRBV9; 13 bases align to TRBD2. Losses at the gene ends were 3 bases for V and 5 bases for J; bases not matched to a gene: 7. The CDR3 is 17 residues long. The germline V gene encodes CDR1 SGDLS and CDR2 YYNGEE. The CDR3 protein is CASSGGLAGVFTGELFF. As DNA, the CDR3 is TGTGCCAGCAGCGGCGGACTAGCGGGAGTGTTTACCGGGGAGCTGTTTTTT.

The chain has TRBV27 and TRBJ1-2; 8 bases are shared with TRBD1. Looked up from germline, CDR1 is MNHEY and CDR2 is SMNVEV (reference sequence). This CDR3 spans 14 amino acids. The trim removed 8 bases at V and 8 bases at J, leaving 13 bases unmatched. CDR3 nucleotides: TGTGCCAGCGCAGGACAGGGAAATTTTCGGGGCTACACCTTC. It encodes CASAGQGNFRGYTF.

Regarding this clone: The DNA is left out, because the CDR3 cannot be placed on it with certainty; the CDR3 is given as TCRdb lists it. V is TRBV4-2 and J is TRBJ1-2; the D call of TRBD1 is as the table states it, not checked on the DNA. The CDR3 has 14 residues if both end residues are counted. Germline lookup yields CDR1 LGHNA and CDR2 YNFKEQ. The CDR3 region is CASSQDGEWGLGTF.

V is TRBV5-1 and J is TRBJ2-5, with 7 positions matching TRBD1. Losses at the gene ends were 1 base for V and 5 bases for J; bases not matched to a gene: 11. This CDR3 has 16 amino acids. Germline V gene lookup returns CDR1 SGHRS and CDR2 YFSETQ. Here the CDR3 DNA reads TGCGCCAGCAGCTTGAGGGACGGTCTAGGGGGCGAGACCCAGTACTTC. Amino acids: CASSLRDGLGGETQYF.

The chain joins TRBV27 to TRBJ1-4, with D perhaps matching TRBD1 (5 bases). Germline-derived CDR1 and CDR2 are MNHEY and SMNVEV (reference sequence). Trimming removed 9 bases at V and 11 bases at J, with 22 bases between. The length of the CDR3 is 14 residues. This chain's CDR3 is CARIPRQTVVKLFF. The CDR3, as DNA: TGTGCCAGGATCCCCCGACAGACGGTGGTGAAACTGTTTTTT.

CDR3 DNA: TGTGCTAGTGGGTCCGGTGCGGGAACCGGGGAGCTGTTTTTT. As protein: CASGSGAGTGELFF. The chain has TRBV12-5 and TRBJ2-2, with D maybe TRBD2 (6 bases). The germline V and J ends were trimmed by 6 bases and 5 bases, with 13 bases remaining between them. Germline-derived CDR1 and CDR2 are LGHNT and FRNRAP. This CDR3 is 14 amino acids long. Full variable domain (rest looked up from reference TRBV12-5 and TRBJ2-2): DARVTQTPRHKVTEMGQEVTMRCQPILGHNTVFWYRQTMMQGLELLAYFRNRAPLDDSGMPKDRFSAEMPDATLATLKIQPSEPRDSAVYFCASGSGAGTGELFFGEGSRLTVL.